Following are 25 T cell receptor beta chains from one sample sequenced in a study of blood T cell repertoires in COVID-19. Some clones are missing from TCRdb's copy, which holds only in-frame ones; the method was immunoSEQ multiplex PCR. The sample lists some 500,000 clones, roughly 90% occurring once. Material: PBMCs or T cells enriched from blood (not recorded which). Receptors were obtained from a woman between 35 and 50 years old who had recovered from COVID-19.

The chain links TRBV7-9 to TRBJ2-2; 13 bases fit TRBD2. Germline CDR1 reads SEHNR; CDR2 reads FQNEAQ (reference sequence). The CDR3 extends over 17 amino acids. V lost 7 bases to trimming and J lost 1 base; unmatched junction nucleotides: 6. The CDR3 DNA is TGTGCCAGCACCCTTCGACTAGCGGGAGGGAACACCGGGGAGCTGTTTTTT. As protein: CASTLRLAGGNTGELFF.

The chain recombines TRBV11-2 with TRBJ2-7; 9 bases are a match to TRBD1. Germline values: CDR1 SGHAT, CDR2 FQNNGV. J gave up 4 bases and V 7 bases, and 14 bases lay outside the gene matches. This CDR3 comprises 16 residues. The CDR3 coding sequence is TGTGCCAGCAAACCGCGCCGGGGACAGGGAGTGTACGAGCAGTACTTC. This translates into CASKPRRGQGVYEQYF.

This clone appeared a single time. The rearrangement joins TRBV29-1 to TRBJ2-7; tentatively, D is TRBD1 (5 bases). This CDR3 region has 13 residues. The V end lost 4 bases, the J end lost 5 bases, and 15 bases lay between the germline ends. CDR1 SQVTM and CDR2 ANQGSEA come from the germline V gene. DNA for the CDR3: TGCAGCGTTGGGTGGGGCATGCCAAACGAGCAGTACTTC. Its protein product is CSVGWGMPNEQYF.

The rearrangement joins TRBV5-1 to TRBJ2-1; TRBD2 aligns across 14 bases. J lost 9 bases, V lost 4 bases, and 9 bases had no gene match. The CDR3 length is 16 residues. Looked up from germline, CDR1 is SGHRS and CDR2 is YFSETQ. The DNA for the CDR3 is TGCGCCAGCAGCACGAGACTAGCGGGGGGGGAACTTGAGCAGTTCTTC. Amino acids: CASSTRLAGGELEQFF.

This sequence joins TRBV10-1 and TRBJ1-1; no definite D call. In germline, CDR1 is WNHNN, CDR2 SYGVQD (reference sequence). This CDR3 is built from 13 residues. Trimming took 6 bases from V and 0 from J, leaving 8 bases between them. The CDR3 coding sequence is TGCGCCAGCAGACACGGGGTGAACACTGAAGCTTTCTTT. The encoded protein is CASRHGVNTEAFF.

The V and J genes are TRBV10-1 and TRBJ1-1, with D tentatively TRBD1 (6 bases). Germline CDR1 and CDR2: WNHNN and SYGVQD (reference sequence). The CDR3 is 13 amino acids. V lost 6 bases and J lost 3, with 11 bases in between. CDR3 DNA sequence: TGCGCCAGCAGCCAGGGGTTTCACACTGAAGCTTTCTTT. Translated, it gives CASSQGFHTEAFF.

This clone was seen once. V usage is TRBV3-1 (or the pseudogene TRBV3-2) and J usage is TRBJ2-7; 7 bases line up with TRBD2. J gave up 3 bases and V 0 bases, and 5 bases lay outside the gene matches. Germline assignment: CDR1 LGHDT and CDR2 YNNKEL (reference sequence). CDR3 length: 15 residues. The CDR3 loop is CASSQERLADYEQYF. The CDR3 DNA sequence: TGTGCCAGCAGCCAAGAGAGGCTAGCGGACTACGAGCAGTACTTC.

This chain links TRBV4-3 with TRBJ2-1, with 13 bases aligning to TRBD2. CDR3 length: 18 residues. Trimming at V came to 0 bases and at J to 4 bases, leaving 6 bases not matched to a gene. In germline, CDR1 is LGHNA, CDR2 YSLEER. The CDR3 sequence: CASSQDPPGLAGYNEQFF. The CDR3 DNA is TGCGCCAGCAGCCAAGATCCCCCGGGACTAGCGGGATACAATGAGCAGTTCTTC.

This clone appeared once. This chain links TRBV19 with TRBJ1-2; D not resolved. V shed 4 bases and J shed 7 bases, with 13 bases lying between them. This CDR3 is 13 amino acids long. Germline V gene sequence: CDR1 LNHDA, CDR2 SQIVND (reference sequence). The CDR3 spells CASSRWREGGYTF. The CDR3 nucleotides read TGTGCCAGTAGTAGGTGGAGGGAGGGTGGCTACACCTTC. Supplemented by reference TRBV19 and TRBJ1-2, the full variable domain reads DGGITQSPKYLFRKEGQNVTLSCEQNLNHDAMYWYRQDPGQGLRLIYYSQIVNDFQKGDIAEGYSVSREKKESFPLTVTSAQKNPTAFYLCASSRWREGGYTFGSGTRLTVV.

The chain carries TRBV29-1 and TRBJ1-2, with TRBD1 as a possible D gene (6 bases). The CDR3 has 15 residues. V was clipped by 4 bases and J by 7 bases, with 22 bases between them. Germline V CDR1 and CDR2: SQVTM, ANQGSEA. CDR3 nucleotide sequence: TGCAGCGTTGCGGGACGACAACAGGGCATCGTTGGCTACACCTTC. Translated: CSVAGRQQGIVGYTF. Together with reference TRBV29-1 and TRBJ1-2, the CDR3 gives the full variable domain: SAVISQKPSRDICQRGTSLTIQCQVDSQVTMMFWYRQQPGQSLTLIATANQGSEATYESGFVIDKFPISRPNLTFSTLTVSNMSPEDSSIYLCSVAGRQQGIVGYTFGSGTRLTVV.

The chain is built from TRBV6-1 and TRBJ1-3; no clear D. The V and J ends lost 1 base and 2 bases respectively, with 9 bases between them. Germline V gene lookup returns CDR1 MNHNS and CDR2 SASEGT. CDR3 length equals 15 residues. The CDR3 nucleotides are TGTGCCAGCAGTGAAGTTCCCTACCCTGGAAACACCATATATTTT. This gives the protein CASSEVPYPGNTIYF.

The chain recombines TRBV19 with TRBJ2-1; tentative D call: TRBD2 (5 bases). The CDR3 is made up of 12 amino acids. The V end was cut by 3 bases, the J end by 10 bases, with 10 bases between. The germline V gene encodes CDR1 LNHDA and CDR2 SQIVND (reference sequence). In nucleotides, the CDR3 is TGTGCCAGTAGTATCCAAGGGAGCGAGCAGTTCTTC. Amino acid sequence: CASSIQGSEQFF.

This clone has only one observation. The chain carries TRBV19 and TRBJ1-1; weak D call: TRBD1 (5 bases). CDR1 and CDR2 from the germline V gene are LNHDA and SQIVND (reference sequence). The CDR3 consists of 15 residues. The V end lost 1 base, the J end lost 3 bases, and 12 bases lay between the germline ends. The CDR3 is CASSIALTAYTEAFF. The CDR3 DNA follows: TGTGCCAGTAGTATAGCCCTGACAGCCTACACTGAAGCTTTCTTT. Full variable domain (outside the CDR3, taken from reference TRBV19 and TRBJ1-1): DGGITQSPKYLFRKEGQNVTLSCEQNLNHDAMYWYRQDPGQGLRLIYYSQIVNDFQKGDIAEGYSVSREKKESFPLTVTSAQKNPTAFYLCASSIALTAYTEAFFGQGTRLTVV.

The gene calls are TRBV7-9 and TRBJ2-5, with 8 bases lining up with TRBD2. From germline, CDR1 is SEHNR and CDR2 FQNEAQ (reference sequence). With V trimmed by 5 bases and J by 2 bases, 7 bases remained unmatched. This CDR3 has 15 residues. CDR3 amino acids: CASSPYGLAQETQYF. In nucleotides, the CDR3 is TGTGCCAGCAGCCCATACGGACTAGCACAAGAGACCCAGTACTTC.

This sequence joins TRBV15 and TRBJ1-2, with TRBD1 matching over 10 bases. The J segment lost 8 bases and the V segment lost 4 bases, leaving 7 bases of the junction unmatched. The length of the CDR3 is 14 residues. Germline CDR1 LNHNV, CDR2 YYDKDF (reference sequence). The CDR3 is CATSTGQGVKGYTF. For the CDR3, the DNA is TGTGCCACCAGCACCGGACAGGGGGTGAAGGGCTACACCTTC.

The rearrangement joins TRBV6-1 to TRBJ1-2, with D perhaps matching TRBD1 (6 bases). The length of the CDR3 is 16 residues. CDR1 and CDR2 (germline): MNHNS, SASEGT. Between the trimmed V and J ends, which lost 4 bases and 2 bases, there was a span of 17 bases. The CDR3 nucleotides are TGTGCCAGCAGTGCAGCCTCCCCGACAGGCAACTATGGCTACACCTTC. Protein product: CASSAASPTGNYGYTF.

CDR3 bases: TGTGCCAGTAGTATACAACACAGAGTCACTCACCGCACCTATGGCTACACCTTC. This codes for CASSIQHRVTHRTYGYTF. The chain is built from TRBV19 and TRBJ1-2; D not certain. CDR1 LNHDA and CDR2 SQIVND come from the germline V gene (reference sequence). Trimming stripped 2 bases from V and 4 bases from J, with 23 bases between. The CDR3 is 18 residues long.

The chain couples TRBV21-1 to TRBJ1-1. TRBV21-1 is marked as a pseudogene. CDR3 length: 14 residues. CDR3 sequence reads: CASSTTRRDTEAFF. CDR3 sequence (DNA): TGTGCCAGCAGCACGACAAGGAGGGACACTGAAGCTTTCTTT.

This sequence joins TRBV15 and TRBJ2-5; tentatively, D is TRBD1 (6 bases). Trimming removed 3 bases from V and 5 bases from J, with 10 bases in between. Germline V gene lookup returns CDR1 LNHNV and CDR2 YYDKDF (reference sequence). This CDR3 spans 13 amino acids. The CDR3: CATSRDGQETQYF. The CDR3 DNA is TGTGCCACCAGCAGGGACGGACAGGAGACCCAGTACTTC.

DNA of the CDR3: TGCGCCAGCAGCCAAACTCCTAGCGGGAGACTTTACGGGGAGCTGTTTTTT. It yields the protein CASSQTPSGRLYGELFF. V gene TRBV4-1 combines with J gene TRBJ2-2; 10 bases map to TRBD2. The CDR3 consists of 17 residues. The ends lost 2 bases at V and 7 bases at J; junction bases unmatched: 10. Germline V gene data show CDR1 as MGHRA and CDR2 as YSYEKL.

This clone has more than one count but fewer than ten. The rearrangement links TRBV30 to TRBJ2-2; 9 positions agree with TRBD2. V lost 3 bases and J lost 2; bases outside the gene matches: 1. The CDR3 runs 14 residues. CDR1 is GTSNPN and CDR2 is SVGIG in the germline V gene (reference sequence). The CDR3 loop is CAWRLAGNTGELFF. The CDR3 DNA follows: TGTGCCTGGAGACTAGCGGGTAACACCGGGGAGCTGTTTTTT.

The rearrangement joins TRBV4-2 to TRBJ2-7; the match to TRBD1 covers 7 bases. This CDR3 comprises 16 residues. Trimming cost V 0 bases and J 1 base; bases outside gene matches: 6. Looked up from germline, CDR1 is LGHNA and CDR2 is YNFKEQ. CDR3 loop: CASSQETTGWSYEQYF. The CDR3 nucleotides read TGTGCCAGCAGCCAAGAAACGACAGGGTGGTCCTACGAGCAGTACTTC.

The rearrangement links TRBV4-3 to TRBJ2-3, with D unresolved. Trimming left V 0 bases short and J 7 bases short, with 5 bases between. The CDR3 has 12 residues. Germline assignment: CDR1 LGHNA and CDR2 YSLEER. CDR3 DNA: TGCGCCAGCAGCCAAGATTTAAATACGCAGTATTTT. This translates into CASSQDLNTQYF.

This chain connects TRBV5-5 to TRBJ1-2; D ambiguous. The germline V and J ends were trimmed by 0 bases and 6 bases, with 21 bases remaining between them. The CDR3 contains 17 residues. Germline loops: CDR1 SGHKS, CDR2 YYEKEE (reference sequence). CDR3 amino acids: CASSLGAKGADSNGYTF. DNA of the CDR3: TGTGCCAGCAGCTTGGGGGCCAAAGGAGCGGACTCAAATGGCTACACCTTC.

This rearrangement joins TRBV11-3 to TRBJ2-2; D remains unclear. The CDR3 consists of 14 residues. The germline gives CDR1 SGHNT, CDR2 YENEEA. V was trimmed by 1 base and J by 4 bases, leaving 7 bases between them. CDR3 in DNA: TGTGCCAGCAGCTTAGGACGCGGCACCGGGGAGCTGTTTTTT. It is translated as CASSLGRGTGELFF.